Given below is one T cell receptor (beta chain) in context. Arm-PCR of CDR3 regions and iRepertoire HTBI primers were the basis on which TCR beta libraries were built. TCRdb re-called the multiplex PCR reads through MiXCR, storing one row per CDR3 protein. The sample lists some 470,000 distinct CDR3 sequences, 20% to 25% seen once, with over 6% in the top ten. The data were obtained in a study of regulatory T cells in long-lasting Graves disease. Noted time point: persistent/refractory GD, antithyroid drugs over 5 years with positive TRAb. From RNA extracted from PBMCs, the TCR library was made. American Thyroid Association guidelines served as the basis for diagnosing Graves' disease. V lost 3 bases to trimming and J lost 1 base, with 18 bases between them. Germline CDR1 and CDR2: SEHNR and FQNEAQ (reference sequence). This CDR3 is built from 17 residues.

The rearrangement joins TRBV7-9 to TRBJ1-1, with D possibly TRBD1 on 5 matching bases. The receptor was derived from a female donor with Graves disease. Specimen: peripheral blood mononuclear cells (PBMCs), collected when the disease was refractory, from a patient treated with antithyroid drugs. DNA for the CDR3: TGTGCCAGCAGCTTTAGCCGCCCCGGGGGGACGAACACTGAAGCTTTCTTT. Protein sequence: CASSFSRPGGTNTEAFF.